The 5 T cell receptor beta chains listed next were all sequenced from one sample in a study of blood T cells in healthy people across ages. Using a J-beta primer mix together with a sample-barcoded 5' primer, a second PCR was run for about 6 to 11 cycles. TCRdb ran MiXCR on the 5' RACE reads and lists one entry per CDR3 protein. The table shows 600,000 to 1,000,000 distinct CDR3 sequences, with 58% occurring only once. Source material: blood. All receptors come from a man aged 25 to 40 in good health.

This clonotype was seen more than once but under ten times. The chain joins TRBV9 to TRBJ2-1; D is ambiguous. The V gene's germline CDR1 is SGDLS and CDR2 YYNGEE. The length of the CDR3 is 12 residues. V lost 2 bases and J lost 8, with 8 bases in between. The CDR3 loop is CASSVNRDEQFF. The DNA of the CDR3 is TGTGCCAGCAGCGTGAATCGCGATGAGCAGTTCTTC.

This chain uses TRBV12-3 or TRBV12-4 with TRBJ2-1; the D gene is possibly TRBD2 (6 bases). The CDR3 sequence is 16 residues long. V lost 6 bases and J lost 8, with 23 bases in between. The CDR3 bases are TGTGCCAGCAGCCGAGGTAGCGGAGGCCTCTCACATGAGCAGTTCTTC. Its protein product is CASSRGSGGLSHEQFF.

To note about this clonotype: Sequence at one end of the junction differs from germline and may be a read error. This chain connects TRBV3-1 to TRBJ2-4; 8 bases match TRBD2. The J call may not be correct, given that the DNA end is closer to TRBJ2-5. Germline values: CDR1 LGHDT, CDR2 YNNKEL (reference sequence). CDR3 length: 14 residues. The CDR3 DNA reads as TGTGCCGGCAGCCAAAGAGCGGGGGATGAGACCCAGTACTTC. Encoded protein: CAGSQRAGDETQYF.

The chain uses TRBV7-2 and TRBJ2-1, with a weak D call TRBD2 (7 bases). Between the trimmed V and J ends, which lost 8 bases and 9 bases, there was a span of 20 bases. The CDR3 is 14 residues long. The V gene's germline CDR1 is SGHTA and CDR2 FQGNSA. The CDR3 here is CASHVGGGGPEQFF. CDR3 DNA: TGTGCCAGCCATGTCGGGGGAGGGGGACCTGAGCAGTTCTTC.

This sequence joins TRBV20-1 and TRBJ1-5, with D hard to call. CDR3 size: 10 residues. The germline CDR1 and CDR2 sequences are DFQATT and SNEGSKA (reference sequence). The ends were cut back, 5 bases at V and 6 bases at J, with 5 bases in the middle. CDR3 nucleotide sequence: TGCAGTGCTCCTGTTCAGCCCCAGCATTTT. This gives the protein CSAPVQPQHF.